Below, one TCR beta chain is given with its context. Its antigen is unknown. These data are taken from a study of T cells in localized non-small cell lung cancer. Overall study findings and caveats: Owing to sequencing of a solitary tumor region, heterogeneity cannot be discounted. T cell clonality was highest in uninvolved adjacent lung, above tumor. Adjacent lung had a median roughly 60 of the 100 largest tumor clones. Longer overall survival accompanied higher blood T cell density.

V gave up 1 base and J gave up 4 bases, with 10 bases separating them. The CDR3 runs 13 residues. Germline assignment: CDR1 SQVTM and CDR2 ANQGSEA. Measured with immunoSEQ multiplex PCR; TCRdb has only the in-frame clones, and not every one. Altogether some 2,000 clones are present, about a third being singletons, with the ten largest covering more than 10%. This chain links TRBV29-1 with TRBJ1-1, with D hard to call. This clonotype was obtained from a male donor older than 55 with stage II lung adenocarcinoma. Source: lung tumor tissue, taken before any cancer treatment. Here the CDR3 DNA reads TGCAGCGTTGAAGCACAGTTAAGCACTGAAGCTTTCTTT. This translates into CSVEAQLSTEAFF.